Each of the 16 T cell receptor beta chains below was sequenced from the same sample in a study of T cell responses to AZD1222 COVID-19 vaccine. The protocol was immunoSEQ multiplex PCR, while the TCRdb copy is restricted to in-frame clones and leaves out a portion. Of 150,000 to 200,000 clones listed, 80% to 95% are singletons. The starting material was peripheral blood, obtained on day 0 of AZD1222 vaccination. The receptors originated from an adult in good health.

The genes are TRBV5-8 and TRBJ1-4; D might be TRBD1 (6 bases). V lost 1 base, J lost 8 bases, and 12 bases lay in between. The CDR3 contains 14 residues. Germline assignment: CDR1 SGHTS and CDR2 YDEGEE. The CDR3 loop reads CASSLYREPEKLFF. In nucleotides, the CDR3 is TGTGCCAGCAGCTTGTACAGGGAGCCGGAAAAACTGTTTTTT.

This chain joins TRBV25-1 and TRBJ2-5; D is unresolved. Germline loops: CDR1 MGHDK, CDR2 SYGVNS. The V end lost 1 base, the J end lost 2 bases, and 8 bases lay between the germline ends. This CDR3 is 14 amino acids long. Written as DNA, the CDR3 is TGTGCCAGCAGTGAATGGGTCGGTCAAGAGACCCAGTACTTC. Its protein product is CASSEWVGQETQYF.

The V and J genes are TRBV6-5 and TRBJ1-1; 8 bases map to TRBD1. CDR3 length equals 15 residues. With 5 bases clipped from V and 4 bases from J, the junction kept 9 bases outside the gene matches. The V gene's germline CDR1 is MNHEY and CDR2 SVGAGI. The CDR3 is CASSTYWTGSTEAFF. The CDR3 nucleotides read TGTGCCAGCAGTACATACTGGACAGGGTCCACTGAAGCTTTCTTT.

V and J are TRBV9 and TRBJ1-2; 8 bases line up with TRBD1. CDR3 length: 15 amino acids. Trimming removed 4 bases from V and 1 base from J; junction bases left unmatched: 6. CDR1 is SGDLS, CDR2 YYNGEE, per germline. The DNA of the CDR3 is TGTGCCAGCAGCTCCAACAGGGGGTTTAACTATGGCTACACCTTC. Its translation: CASSSNRGFNYGYTF.

The chain employs TRBV2 and TRBJ1-5; weak D call: TRBD1 (5 bases). CDR1 and CDR2 (germline): SNHLY, FYNNEI. Trimming took 6 bases from V and 3 from J, leaving 15 bases between them. This CDR3 region has 15 residues. CDR3 sequence reads: CASSGTKRDNQPQHF. In DNA, the CDR3 is TGTGCCAGCAGCGGGACTAAGAGGGACAATCAGCCCCAGCATTTT.

The chain uses TRBV5-4 and TRBJ2-7; TRBD1 agrees at 7 bases. The CDR3 length is 14 residues. After removal of 3 bases from V and 2 bases from J, the junction contained 5 bases not matched to a gene. CDR1 is SGHNT, CDR2 YYREEE, per germline (reference sequence). The CDR3 loop is CASSYGQEPYEQYF. CDR3 DNA sequence: TGTGCCAGCAGCTACGGACAGGAGCCCTACGAGCAGTACTTC.

V usage is TRBV18 and J usage is TRBJ2-3; possible D gene TRBD1, 6 bases. The ends were cut back, 2 bases at V and 4 bases at J, with 10 bases in the middle. Germline V gene data show CDR1 as KGHSH and CDR2 as LQKENI. The CDR3 loop spans 14 amino acids. CDR3 protein: CASSPTNRADTQYF. Here the CDR3 DNA reads TGTGCCAGCTCACCAACAAACAGGGCAGATACGCAGTATTTT.

The V call is TRBV6-5, the J call TRBJ1-2; 9 bases match TRBD1. Per germline, CDR1 MNHEY and CDR2 SVGAGI. With V trimmed by 7 bases and J by 8 bases, 5 bases remained unmatched. The CDR3 loop spans 12 amino acids. DNA of the CDR3: TGTGCCAGCACACAGGGGGCGGAAGGCTACACCTTC. Translating gives CASTQGAEGYTF.

The chain recombines TRBV11-2 with TRBJ2-5; 7 positions match TRBD2. This CDR3 has 14 residues. Trimming took 5 bases from V and 5 from J; bases not matched to a gene: 8. Germline V lookup: CDR1 SGHAT, CDR2 FQNNGV. The CDR3, as DNA: TGTGCCAGCAGCCAAGGGAGGGGATGGGAGACCCAGTACTTC. This codes for CASSQGRGWETQYF.

The V and J genes are TRBV20-1 and TRBJ2-7; weak D call: TRBD1 (5 bases). V lost 3 bases and J 7 bases, leaving 22 bases between the germline ends. CDR1 and CDR2 (germline): DFQATT, SNEGSKA (reference sequence). This CDR3 is 15 amino acids long. This CDR3 is CSASARNRPLGEQYF. For the CDR3, the DNA is TGCAGTGCTAGTGCCCGAAACAGGCCCTTAGGGGAGCAGTACTTC.

The chain combines TRBV30 with TRBJ1-1; D is ambiguous. There are 13 residues in the CDR3. CDR1 and CDR2 from the germline V gene are GTSNPN and SVGIG (reference sequence). The V and J ends lost 2 bases and 1 base respectively, with 8 bases between them. CDR3 sequence: CAWSPHRNTEAFF. CDR3 DNA sequence: TGTGCCTGGAGTCCTCACCGGAACACTGAAGCTTTCTTT. The entire variable domain, with the rest obtained from reference TRBV30 and TRBJ1-1, is as follows: SQTIHQWPATLVQPVGSPLSLECTVEGTSNPNLYWYRQAAGRGLQLLFYSVGIGQISSEVPQNLSASRPQDRQFILSSKKLLLSDSGFYLCAWSPHRNTEAFFGQGTRLTVV.

This sequence joins TRBV3-1 (or the pseudogene TRBV3-2) and TRBJ2-2; no clear D gene. The CDR3 is made up of 15 amino acids. The germline V and J ends were trimmed by 4 bases and 1 base, with 10 bases remaining between them. Germline loops: CDR1 LGHDT, CDR2 YNNKEL (reference sequence). The CDR3 reads CASSPKGRNTGELFF. As DNA, the CDR3 is TGTGCCAGCAGCCCTAAGGGTCGGAACACCGGGGAGCTGTTTTTT.

The CDR3 coding sequence is TGTGCCACGTCGCCTCTAGGGGCCGGGAACTATGGCTACACCTTC. Encoded protein: CATSPLGAGNYGYTF. The chain recombines TRBV6-5 with TRBJ1-2, with D perhaps matching TRBD1 (5 bases). Germline lookup yields CDR1 MNHEY and CDR2 SVGAGI. Trimming left V 10 bases short and J 2 bases short, with 20 bases between. The CDR3 loop spans 15 amino acids.

The V gene is TRBV5-1, the J gene TRBJ2-3; 9 bases are shared with TRBD2. The germline CDR1 and CDR2 sequences are SGHRS and YFSETQ. The CDR3 loop spans 17 amino acids. Trimming cost V 0 bases and J 3 bases; bases outside gene matches: 8. The CDR3 bases are TGCGCCAGCAGCTTGGGGGATAGCGGGAGTGGTACAGATACGCAGTATTTT. Protein sequence: CASSLGDSGSGTDTQYF. The complete variable domain, with remaining parts taken from reference TRBV5-1 and TRBJ2-3, reads KAGVTQTPRYLIKTRGQQVTLSCSPISGHRSVSWYQQTPGQGLQFLFEYFSETQRNKGNFPGRFSGRQFSNSRSEMNVSTLELGDSALYLCASSLGDSGSGTDTQYFGPGTRLTVL.

This clone came up once. This sequence joins TRBV28 and TRBJ1-4; D perhaps matches TRBD1 (6 bases). Trimming cost V 6 bases and J 8 bases, with 16 bases left between them. The CDR3 contains 14 residues. The germline CDR1 and CDR2 sequences are MDHEN and SYDVKM. In DNA, the CDR3 is TGTGCCAGCAGGCCGGGGGGGGCCAGGGAAAAACTGTTTTTT. This codes for CASRPGGAREKLFF.

Of note for this clone: The DNA is left out, because the CDR3 cannot be placed on it with certainty; the CDR3 is given as TCRdb lists it. The V gene is TRBV5-6, the J gene TRBJ1-2; the table's TRBD1 call for D was not verified on the DNA. The CDR3 spans 17 amino acids, including both terminal residues. The V gene's germline CDR1 is SGHDT and CDR2 YYEEEE. The chain's CDR3 is CASPLSLCQQLWGGYTF.